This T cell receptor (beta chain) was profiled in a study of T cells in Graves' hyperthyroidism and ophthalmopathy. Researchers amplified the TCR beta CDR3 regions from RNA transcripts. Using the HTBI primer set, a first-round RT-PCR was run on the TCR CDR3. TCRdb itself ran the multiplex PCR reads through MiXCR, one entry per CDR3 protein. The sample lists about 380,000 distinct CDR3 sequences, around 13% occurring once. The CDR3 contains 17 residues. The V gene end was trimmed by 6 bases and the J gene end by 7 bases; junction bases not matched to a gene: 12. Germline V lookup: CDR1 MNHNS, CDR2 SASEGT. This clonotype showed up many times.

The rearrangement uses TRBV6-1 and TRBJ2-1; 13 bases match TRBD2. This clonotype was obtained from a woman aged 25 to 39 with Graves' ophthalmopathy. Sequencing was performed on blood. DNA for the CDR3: TGTGCCAGCAGCCCTTGGACTAGCGGGGGCCCCCCTAATGAGCAGTTCTTC. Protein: CASSPWTSGGPPNEQFF.